The clone carrying this T cell receptor (beta chain) was recorded a few times. UMIs were added to TCR cDNA along with a universal primer site when it was made by 5'RACE template switching. Each CDR3 protein gets one entry after TCRdb re-called the 5' RACE reads with MiXCR. The data show a few hundred thousand distinct CDR3 sequences, with approximately 3.9% seen just once and 24% held by the top ten. This sample is drawn from a study of T cells after yellow fever vaccination. At the level of the study: Preparation of fractions with low cell numbers was performed using SMART-Seq v4 Ultra Low Input.

Germline lookup yields CDR1 SGHRS and CDR2 YFSETQ. CDR3 length: 14 residues. Trimming shortened V by 4 bases and J by 5 bases, and 15 bases separated the two germline ends. Sequencing used PBMCs, obtained 5 days after the yellow fever booster vaccination. The TCR was taken from a man between 18 and 35 years old who received the YFV17D yellow fever vaccine. The chain couples TRBV5-1 to TRBJ1-1; unclear D gene. The CDR3 sequence is CASSPGRVRTEAFF. In DNA, the CDR3 is TGCGCCAGCAGCCCAGGACGGGTTCGGACTGAAGCTTTCTTT.